This record concerns one T cell receptor beta chain sequence. V lost 4 bases, J lost 2 bases, and 7 bases stayed unmatched. This CDR3 is built from 17 residues. CDR1 and CDR2 (germline): SGHDT, YYEEEE. This sample was taken from a study of blood T cell repertoires in COVID-19. Clones were read by immunoSEQ multiplex PCR, and TCRdb kept only the in-frame ones, dropping some. Of about 230,000 clones detected, 70% to 85% appear once; the ten largest clones hold approximately 1.8%. The rearrangement joins TRBV5-6 to TRBJ2-3; 13 nucleotides match TRBD2. This TCR came from a man in his 60s who had recovered from COVID-19. Sequencing used PBMCs or T cells enriched from blood (not recorded which). In DNA, the CDR3 is TGTGCCAGCAGCCCGGGACTAGCGGGGCCGTACACAGATACGCAGTATTTT. This gives the protein CASSPGLAGPYTDTQYF.